The 12 T cell receptor beta chains given below trace back to one sample, sequenced in a study of shared clonotypes between healthy human individuals. The table came from immunoSEQ multiplex PCR; TCRdb's copy has only in-frame clones and leaves some out. Found here are about 2.3 million clones, 85% to 95% of them singletons; the top ten hold 0.3% to 0.4%. The sample was naive CD4+ T cells from PBMCs. Subset given: CD45RA+ positively selected. The receptors were gathered from a man between 18 and 35 years old in good health. Some clones in this sample may be carry-over from other donors' samples.

CDR3 in DNA: TGTGCCAGCAGCCCTGGACAGGGAAGCTCTGGGGCCAACGTCCTGACTTTC. It is translated as CASSPGQGSSGANVLTF. This chain joins TRBV5-6 and TRBJ2-6, with TRBD1 identical over 8 bases. V shed 4 bases, J shed 0 bases, and the junction held 6 bases outside the gene matches. The germline V gene has CDR1 SGHDT and CDR2 YYEEEE. The CDR3 sequence is 17 residues long.

The chain is built from TRBV5-1 and TRBJ2-7, with D perhaps matching TRBD1 (5 bases). The V gene's germline CDR1 is SGHRS and CDR2 YFSETQ. The CDR3 totals 13 residues. V lost 4 bases and J lost 0, with 8 bases in between. The CDR3 DNA follows: TGCGCCAGCAGCACGGACATCTCCTACGAGCAGTACTTC. This sequence encodes CASSTDISYEQYF.

The count of this clone is one. The rearrangement links TRBV28 to TRBJ2-3; D may be TRBD2 (7 bases). The CDR3 contains 15 residues. The V end was cut by 3 bases, the J end by 0 bases, with 10 bases between. Germline V lookup: CDR1 MDHEN, CDR2 SYDVKM. The CDR3 spells CASSFGGASTDTQYF. DNA of the CDR3: TGTGCCAGCAGTTTTGGGGGGGCCAGCACAGATACGCAGTATTTT.

The chain joins TRBV11-2 to TRBJ2-7, with 11 bases fitting TRBD1. Trimming took 4 bases from V and 3 from J; bases not matched to a gene: 5. Germline CDR1 and CDR2: SGHAT and FQNNGV. There are 15 residues in the CDR3. The CDR3 DNA is TGTGCCAGCAGCTCGGACAGGGGGCGCGTCTACGAGCAGTACTTC. This encodes CASSSDRGRVYEQYF.

This clone has only one observation. The chain couples TRBV5-4 to TRBJ1-4, with TRBD1 matching 10 bases. Germline trimming cut 4 bases from V and 5 bases from J; bases unmatched to any gene: 5. This CDR3 has 15 amino acids. CDR1 is SGHNT and CDR2 is YYREEE in the germline V gene (reference sequence). The CDR3 nucleotides are TGTGCCAGCAGCCTCCGGGACAGGGGAAATGAAAAACTGTTTTTT. Its translation: CASSLRDRGNEKLFF.

The chain joins TRBV28 to TRBJ1-5; D not resolved. Germline V CDR1 and CDR2: MDHEN, SYDVKM. The CDR3 length is 16 residues. With 5 bases removed from V and 2 bases from J, the gap between germline ends came to 16 bases. The chain's CDR3 is CASSPRAWRRNQPQHF. CDR3 DNA sequence: TGTGCCAGCAGTCCCCGGGCCTGGAGACGCAATCAGCCCCAGCATTTT.

V gene TRBV28 combines with J gene TRBJ2-7, with TRBD2 matching 8 bases. CDR1 and CDR2 from the germline V gene are MDHEN and SYDVKM. V gave up 5 bases and J gave up 9 bases; unmatched junction bases: 9. The length of the CDR3 is 13 residues. CDR3 nucleotide sequence: TGTGCCAGCAGTCTGAGCGGGAGTGGCTTGCAGTACTTC. Encoded protein: CASSLSGSGLQYF.

The J gene is TRBJ2-7, the V gene TRBV6-6; a possible D gene is TRBD1 (6 bases). The CDR3 totals 15 residues. Trimming left V 0 bases short and J 1 base short, with 10 bases between. Germline V lookup: CDR1 MNHNY, CDR2 SVGAGI (reference sequence). CDR3 in DNA: TGTGCCAGCAGTTACTCGTCCAGGGGTTCCTACGAGCAGTACTTC. Its translation: CASSYSSRGSYEQYF.

On this clone: Other nucleotide sequences in the sample specify the same CDR3. The genes are TRBV28 and TRBJ1-4; unclear D gene. The CDR3 runs to 15 residues. Germline loops: CDR1 MDHEN, CDR2 SYDVKM. The V and J ends lost 4 bases and 0 bases respectively, with 9 bases between them. The CDR3 region has the DNA TGTGCCAGCAGTTCCCCGGGAACAACTAATGAAAAACTGTTTTTT. Its protein is CASSSPGTTNEKLFF.

The rearrangement uses TRBV27 and TRBJ2-7; 7 bases match TRBD2. Germline V lookup: CDR1 MNHEY, CDR2 SMNVEV (reference sequence). CDR3 size: 15 residues. V lost 4 bases and J lost 5; bases outside the gene matches: 11. The CDR3 loop is CASSSLGRMVDEQYF. CDR3 in DNA: TGTGCCAGCAGTTCGCTCGGGAGGATGGTGGACGAGCAGTACTTC.

The sample holds a few counts of this clone. V and J are TRBV19 and TRBJ1-5; 9 positions match TRBD1. CDR1 LNHDA and CDR2 SQIVND come from the germline V gene (reference sequence). The length of the CDR3 is 13 residues. V dropped 10 bases and J dropped 7; count of bases not matched to a gene: 8. The CDR3, as DNA: TGTGCCACCCTCGGACAGGGGAGGCAGCCCCAGCATTTT. Protein: CATLGQGRQPQHF.

This chain uses TRBV2 with TRBJ1-2; D not resolved. The CDR3 is 16 residues long. V was clipped by 4 bases and J by 1 base, with 16 bases between them. The germline V gene encodes CDR1 SNHLY and CDR2 FYNNEI. CDR3 sequence reads: CASSGERGPLNYGYTF. CDR3 sequence (DNA): TGTGCCAGCAGTGGTGAACGAGGGCCCCTTAACTATGGCTACACCTTC. Combining the CDR3 with reference TRBV2 and TRBJ1-2 gives the whole variable domain EPEVTQTPSHQVTQMGQEVILRCVPISNHLYFYWYRQILGQKVEFLVSFYNNEISEKSEIFDDQFSVERPDGSNFTLKIRSTKLEDSAMYFCASSGERGPLNYGYTFGSGTRLTVV.